This T cell receptor (beta chain) was retrieved from a study of blood T cell repertoires in COVID-19. Across the study: There were acute and convalescent COVID-19 samples, and they came from the United States, Italy and Spain. PBMCs, B-cell-depleted T cells, or T cells were the source of the cDNA or gDNA that made up the material.

Only one count was recorded for this clone. The V gene's germline CDR1 is SGHKS and CDR2 YYEKEE (reference sequence). Trimming cost V 1 base and J 7 bases, with 17 bases left between them. The CDR3 runs to 15 residues. In the original workflow: Using reference gene primer amplification, nucleated cell counts were estimated. The repertoire was sequenced with immunoSEQ multiplex PCR; TCRdb's copy has only in-frame clones and lacks some. V, J and clone size are those of that table, while D and trimming were read from the DNA. The table records roughly 14,000 clones, roughly 73% of them present only once.

The chain recombines TRBV5-5 with TRBJ2-5; possible D gene TRBD2, 5 bases. The sequence came from a man aged 65 to 85 with acute or convalescent COVID-19. Sequencing was carried out using peripheral blood. The CDR3 coding sequence is TGTGCCAGCAGCTTGACTAGTATGATGGACGGGACCCAGTACTTC. Amino acids: CASSLTSMMDGTQYF.